This T cell receptor beta chain stems from a study of blood T cells in healthy people across ages. The CDR3 extends over 17 amino acids. Looked up from germline, CDR1 is SGHRS and CDR2 is YFSETQ. V gave up 0 bases and J gave up 4 bases; unmatched junction bases: 9. A second 7 to 11 cycle PCR used barcoded and J-beta primers. TCRdb processed the 5' RACE reads anew with MiXCR; each CDR3 protein has one entry. The sample holds 720,000 or so distinct CDR3 sequences, 40% to 50% seen once. The clonotype was recovered from a man at least 80 years old in good health. The sequenced sample consisted of blood. This chain links TRBV5-1 with TRBJ2-1; 8 positions agree with TRBD2. The CDR3 sequence is CASSLGVGASGYNEQFF. The CDR3 DNA reads as TGCGCCAGCAGCTTGGGAGTTGGGGCTAGCGGGTACAATGAGCAGTTCTTC.